Detailed here is one T cell receptor beta chain. Its antigen is still unknown. This sample is drawn from a study of T cells after yellow fever vaccination. V was shortened by 4 bases and J by 5 bases, with 14 bases between the two germline ends. The CDR3 covers 13 residues. Germline assignment: CDR1 SQVTM and CDR2 ANQGSEA. Study outcomes and limitations: The bulk population could contribute abundant contaminating clonotypes to FACS-sorted repertoires.

TCRdb used MiXCR to reprocess the 5' RACE reads, holding one entry per CDR3 protein. This table has 340,000 or so distinct CDR3 sequences, around an eighth appearing once. Sample: CD4+ T cells sorted from PBMCs, taken 15 days after the yellow fever booster vaccination. The chain combines TRBV29-1 with TRBJ2-5; TRBD1 might be the D (6 bases). The receptor was isolated from a man between 18 and 35 years old who received the YFV17D yellow fever vaccine. DNA for the CDR3: TGCAGCGTTGGCCCGACAGGCAGGGAGACCCAGTACTTC. Its translation: CSVGPTGRETQYF.